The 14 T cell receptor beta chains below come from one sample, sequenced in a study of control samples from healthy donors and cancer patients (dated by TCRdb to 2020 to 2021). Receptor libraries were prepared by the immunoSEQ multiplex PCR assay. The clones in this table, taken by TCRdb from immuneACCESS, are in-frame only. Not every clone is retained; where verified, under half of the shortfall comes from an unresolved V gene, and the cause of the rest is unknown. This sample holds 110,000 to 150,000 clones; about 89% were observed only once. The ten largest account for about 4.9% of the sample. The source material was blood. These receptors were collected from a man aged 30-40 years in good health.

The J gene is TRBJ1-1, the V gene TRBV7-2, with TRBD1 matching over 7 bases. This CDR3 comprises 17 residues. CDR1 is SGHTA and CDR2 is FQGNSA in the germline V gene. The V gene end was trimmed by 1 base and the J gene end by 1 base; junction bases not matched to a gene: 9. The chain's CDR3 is CASSLVGKGAGNTEAFF. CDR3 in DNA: TGTGCCAGCAGCTTAGTTGGAAAGGGGGCGGGGAACACTGAAGCTTTCTTT. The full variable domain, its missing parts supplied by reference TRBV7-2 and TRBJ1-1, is GAGVSQSPSNKVTEKGKDVELRCDPISGHTALYWYRQSLGQGLEFLIYFQGNSAPDKSGLPSDRFSAERTGGSVSTLTIQRTQQEDSAVYLCASSLVGKGAGNTEAFFGQGTRLTVV.

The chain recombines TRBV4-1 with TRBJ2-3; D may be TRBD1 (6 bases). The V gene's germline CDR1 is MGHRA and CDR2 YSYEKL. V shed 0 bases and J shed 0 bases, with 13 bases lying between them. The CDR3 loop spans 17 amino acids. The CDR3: CASSQEVGQRSTDTQYF. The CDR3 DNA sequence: TGCGCCAGCAGCCAAGAGGTTGGACAGAGAAGCACAGATACGCAGTATTTT.

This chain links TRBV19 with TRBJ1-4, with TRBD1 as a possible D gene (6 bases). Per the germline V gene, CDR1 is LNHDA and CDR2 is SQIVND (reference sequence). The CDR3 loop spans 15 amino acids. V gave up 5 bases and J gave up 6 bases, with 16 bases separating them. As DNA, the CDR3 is TGTGCCAGTAGTTCCCCAGGGAAGGGGGATGAAAAACTGTTTTTT. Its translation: CASSSPGKGDEKLFF.

The CDR3 here is CASSIPGKSGRNTEAFF. The CDR3 nucleotides read TGTGCCAGTAGTATCCCAGGGAAGTCGGGTCGGAACACTGAAGCTTTCTTT. This chain joins TRBV19 and TRBJ1-1, with D perhaps matching TRBD1 (5 bases). V lost 3 bases, J lost 1 base, and 18 bases lay in between. CDR1 is LNHDA and CDR2 is SQIVND in the germline V gene (reference sequence). There are 17 residues in the CDR3.

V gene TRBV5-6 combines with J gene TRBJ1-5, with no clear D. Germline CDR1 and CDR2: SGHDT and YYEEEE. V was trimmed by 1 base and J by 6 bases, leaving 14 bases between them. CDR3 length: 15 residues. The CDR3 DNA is TGTGCCAGCAGCTTGTATTCGGGGTCCGGTCAGCCCCAGCATTTT. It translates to CASSLYSGSGQPQHF.

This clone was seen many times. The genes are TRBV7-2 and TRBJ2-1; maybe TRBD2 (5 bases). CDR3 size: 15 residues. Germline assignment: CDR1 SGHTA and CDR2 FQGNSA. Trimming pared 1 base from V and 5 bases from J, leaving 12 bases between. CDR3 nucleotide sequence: TGTGCCAGCAGCTTAGGTAGCGTTGGGGACAATGAGCAGTTCTTC. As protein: CASSLGSVGDNEQFF.

In DNA, the CDR3 is TGTGCCAGCAGTCCAAGGGCGGGGACAGATACGCAGTATTTT. Translating it yields CASSPRAGTDTQYF. The V gene is TRBV28, the J gene TRBJ2-3, with D maybe TRBD2 (6 bases). CDR1 is MDHEN and CDR2 is SYDVKM in the germline V gene. V lost 5 bases to trimming and J lost 3 bases, with 12 bases between them. This CDR3 region has 14 residues.

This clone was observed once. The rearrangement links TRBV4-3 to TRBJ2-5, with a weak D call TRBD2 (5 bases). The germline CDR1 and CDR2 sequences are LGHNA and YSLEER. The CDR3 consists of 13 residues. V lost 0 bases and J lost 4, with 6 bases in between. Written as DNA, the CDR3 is TGCGCCAGCAGCCAAGATGGAGGAGAGACCCAGTACTTC. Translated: CASSQDGGETQYF.

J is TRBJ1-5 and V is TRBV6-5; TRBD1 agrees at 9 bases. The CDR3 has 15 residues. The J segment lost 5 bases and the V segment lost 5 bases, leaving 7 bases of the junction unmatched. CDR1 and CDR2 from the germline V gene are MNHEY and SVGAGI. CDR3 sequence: CASSTRTGVDQPQHF. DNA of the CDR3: TGTGCCAGCAGTACCAGGACAGGGGTGGATCAGCCCCAGCATTTT.

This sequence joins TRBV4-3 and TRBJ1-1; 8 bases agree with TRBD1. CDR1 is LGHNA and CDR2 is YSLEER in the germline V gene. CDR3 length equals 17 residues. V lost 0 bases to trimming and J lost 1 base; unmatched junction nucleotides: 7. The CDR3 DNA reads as TGCGCCAGCAGCCAAGATTGGCAGGGGGCAGGGAACACTGAAGCTTTCTTT. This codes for CASSQDWQGAGNTEAFF.

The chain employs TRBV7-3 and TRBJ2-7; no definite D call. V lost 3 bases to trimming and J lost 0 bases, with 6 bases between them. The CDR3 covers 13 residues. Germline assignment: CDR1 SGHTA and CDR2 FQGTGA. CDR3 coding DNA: TGTGCCAGCAGCTTGGAAAGCTCCTACGAGCAGTACTTC. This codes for CASSLESSYEQYF.

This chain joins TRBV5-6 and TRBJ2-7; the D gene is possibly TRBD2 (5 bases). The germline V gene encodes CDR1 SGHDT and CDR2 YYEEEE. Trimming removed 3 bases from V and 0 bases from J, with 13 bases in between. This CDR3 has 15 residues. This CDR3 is CASSSVKRSSYEQYF. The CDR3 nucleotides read TGTGCCAGCAGCTCCGTGAAGCGGAGCTCCTACGAGCAGTACTTC.

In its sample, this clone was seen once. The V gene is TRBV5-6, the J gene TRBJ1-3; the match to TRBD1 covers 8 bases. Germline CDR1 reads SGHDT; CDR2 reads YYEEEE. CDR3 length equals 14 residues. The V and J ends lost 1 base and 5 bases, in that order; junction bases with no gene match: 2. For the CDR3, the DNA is TGTGCCAGCAGCTTGAGGACAGGGAGAAACACCATATATTTT. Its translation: CASSLRTGRNTIYF.

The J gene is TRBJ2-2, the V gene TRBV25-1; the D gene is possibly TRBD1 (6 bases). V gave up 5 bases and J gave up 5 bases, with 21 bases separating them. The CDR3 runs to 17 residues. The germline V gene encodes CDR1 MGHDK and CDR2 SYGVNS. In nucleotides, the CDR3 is TGTGCCAGCAGTTCGACAGGAACCCTCCGAAGGACCGGGGAGCTGTTTTTT. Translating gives CASSSTGTLRRTGELFF. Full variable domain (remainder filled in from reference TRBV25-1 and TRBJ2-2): EADIYQTPRYLVIGTGKKITLECSQTMGHDKMYWYQQDPGMELHLIHYSYGVNSTEKGDLSSESTVSRIRTEHFPLTLESARPSHTSQYLCASSSTGTLRRTGELFFGEGSRLTVL.